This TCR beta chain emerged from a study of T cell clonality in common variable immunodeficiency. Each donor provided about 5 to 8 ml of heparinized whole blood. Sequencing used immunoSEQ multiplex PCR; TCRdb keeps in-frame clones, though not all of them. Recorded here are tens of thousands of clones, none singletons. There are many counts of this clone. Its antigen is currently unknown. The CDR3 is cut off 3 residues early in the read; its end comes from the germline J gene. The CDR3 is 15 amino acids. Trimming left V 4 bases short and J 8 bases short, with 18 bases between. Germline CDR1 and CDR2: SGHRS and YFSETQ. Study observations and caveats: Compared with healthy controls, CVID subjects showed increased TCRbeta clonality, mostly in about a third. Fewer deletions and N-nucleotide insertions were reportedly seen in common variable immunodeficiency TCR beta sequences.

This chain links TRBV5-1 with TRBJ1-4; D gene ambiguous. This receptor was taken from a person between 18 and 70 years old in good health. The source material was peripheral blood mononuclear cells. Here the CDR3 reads CASSHLPDSREKLFF. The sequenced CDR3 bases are TGCGCCAGCAGCCACCTACCAGATTCCAGGGAAAAA.